This TCR beta chain was sequenced during a study of blood T cells in healthy people across ages (dated by TCRdb to between 2015 and 2017). The study in broad terms: In model experiments, roughly one uniquely barcoded TCR beta cDNA molecule per two T cells was captured by template switching. Using deep sequencing normalized with unique cDNA molecular identifiers, the study measured how TCR beta repertoire diversity changes with age. Donors were grouped into four age groups: young (average roughly 15 years), middle-aged (over 35), aged (62) and long-lived (82). To avoid experimental bias, donors of different ages were distributed randomly across sequencing lanes. The study analyzed two additional independent replicas of 1 million unique cDNA reads from the same blood draw for two donors, one aged 18 to 30 and one aged 80 or older.

Donors were 39 systemically healthy Caucasian individuals from Russia aged about 6 to 100 years. Each donor gave 9 to 10 milliliters of peripheral blood, collected into EDTA-treated Vacutainer tubes. Ficoll-Paque density-gradient centrifugation was used to isolate PBMCs, with at least 6.5 million per sample. Trizol reagent was used to extract total RNA from the PBMCs, yielding at least 6 micrograms per sample. For every donor, an aliquot of PBMCs went through flow cytometry to measure the percentages of naive CD45RAhigh/CD27high T cells. The germline V gene (reference sequence) supplies CDR1 MNHEY and CDR2 SMNVEV. Including cysteine and phenylalanine, the CDR3 has 14 amino acids. The DNA shown is the 42-base CDR3, in frame from base 1. V and J lose 6 bases and 8 bases, and a span of 14 bases separates them. Details on this clonotype: Its antigen has not been determined. Base qualities are missing; no much larger clone stands one base away.

Findings and caveats that apply to the study as a whole: Because profiling used bulk unsorted PBMCs, naive and antigen-experienced compartments could not be compared conclusively. As age increased, observed TCR beta diversity per million T cells dropped in a roughly linear way, and a significant reduction was already evident by age 40. Total diversity estimates from one million sequenced T cells were considered lower bounds and underestimates. The long-lived group showed more naive CD4+ T cells, fewer expanded clones and increased TCR diversity than the aged group, suggesting age selection. The percentage of naive T cells measured by flow cytometry correlated strongly with observed TCR beta diversity. The CMV infection status of donors was not known, potentially confounding age-related changes in expanded clonotypes.

Receptors were amplified or captured by 5' RACE. TCRdb names Illumina HiSeq 2500 as the instrument used. A second roughly 6 to 11 cycle PCR used a sample-barcoded 5' primer and a J-beta primer mix. A unique molecular identifier was introduced onto each TCR beta cDNA molecule by a template-switch 5' adaptor carrying 12 random nucleotides. At least 2.5 million CDR3-containing paired-end reads were obtained from each sample. First-strand cDNA synthesis was performed from all RNA using the Mint cDNA synthesis kit, with priming by a TRBC-specific oligonucleotide. Following uracil-DNA glycosylase treatment, a first 18-cycle PCR with universal primers M1SS and BC2_uni_R was performed on all cDNA. In the source study's methods: Each sample was normalized by randomly selecting 1 million high-quality reads, each carrying a distinct molecular identifier. Instead of being binned into consensus sequences, reads with shared molecular identifiers were discarded. CDR3 identification, clonotype clustering and error correction used MiTCR with a Q25 quality threshold and the strictest error-elimination algorithm. A nonparametric unseen species model with Euler transformation was used to estimate lower-bound total TCR beta diversity. Through fastp at Q25 and MiXCR, TCRdb rebuilt clones from the public reads, retaining in-frame beta chains. Entries that share a CDR3 protein sequence are merged under the most common genes and DNA. The V and J calls were determined by TCRdb, not by the authors. This sample is represented by 1.5 million to 2 million distinct CDR3 sequences; 30% to 40% of them were singletons. The top ten clones comprise about 11% of the sample.

The sequenced material came from blood. The origin of this receptor is a woman under 40 in good health. The chain links TRBV27 with TRBJ2-6, with TRBD1 perhaps the D gene, on 5 matching bases. CDR3 sequence: CASRPADNSNVLTF. The nucleotide sequence reads TGTGCCAGCAGGCCCGCGGACAATTCCAACGTCCTGACTTTC.